This T cell receptor beta chain originates from a study of preoperative IRX-2 immunotherapy in early breast cancer. Clones were sequenced by immunoSEQ multiplex PCR, and TCRdb holds only the in-frame ones, with some missing. This table has about 45,000 clones, roughly 80% appearing once. CDR1 and CDR2 from the germline V gene are GTSNPN and SVGIG (reference sequence). The CDR3 totals 15 residues. V lost 0 bases and J 6 bases, leaving 14 bases between the germline ends. In this sample, this clone turned up a few times. This sample's treatment: preoperative locoregional IRX-2 cytokine immunotherapy. Patients received preoperative, locoregional IRX-2 cytokine immunotherapy in a phase Ib study.

Material: tumor tissue, obtained after IRX-2 immunotherapy. V and J are TRBV30 and TRBJ2-2; D not resolved. This TCR was recovered from a human donor with breast cancer. DNA of the CDR3: TGTGCCTGGAGTGTAATGGTTAGTCGGGCCGGGGAGCTGTTTTTT. Amino acid sequence: CAWSVMVSRAGELFF.